This T cell receptor beta chain is from a study of T-cell memory formation after mild COVID-19. Study background: The TCR clusters were mostly specific to one donor. Study observations and caveats: CD8+ contracting clones occupied EMRA, while CD4+ ones occupied mainly CM and EM.

MiXCR, run by TCRdb on the 5' RACE reads, gives a single entry per CDR3 protein. The sample shows hundreds of thousands of distinct CDR3 sequences, about a quarter of them seen only once. This clonotype was detected only a few times. Its antigen is not known. Germline values: CDR1 SEHNR, CDR2 FQNEAQ (reference sequence). J lost 4 bases, V lost 6 bases, and 8 bases had no gene match. The CDR3 length is 16 residues. Sample: PBMCs or a T cell subset sorted from them (not recorded which). V and J are TRBV7-9 and TRBJ2-3; TRBD2 matches 12 bases. The sequence was collected from an adult woman who had mild COVID-19 (a few samples of this study predate the infection). Cell type and time point are not known. CDR3 region: CASSHPTSGSPDTQYF. The CDR3 coding sequence is TGTGCCAGCAGTCATCCGACTAGCGGGAGTCCAGATACGCAGTATTTT.